This T cell receptor (beta chain) comes out of a study of CD8 T cells in ankylosing spondylitis. This clonotype was seen only a few times. Each CDR3 protein is one row after TCRdb ran MiXCR on the 5' RACE reads. The profile shows 310,000 or so distinct CDR3 sequences, roughly 20% of them singletons. This CDR3 has 12 amino acids. V was pared by 2 bases and J by 3 bases, with 5 bases between. Germline-derived CDR1 and CDR2 are SGHRS and YFSETQ. Sequencing was done on a sample of blood, either unsorted or a sorted T cell fraction (not recorded which). The receptor's source is a male donor with ankylosing spondylitis or in good health (not recorded which). This sequence joins TRBV5-1 and TRBJ2-5; D gene ambiguous. The CDR3 region is CASSFEEETQYF. CDR3 nucleotide sequence: TGCGCCAGCAGCTTCGAAGAAGAGACCCAGTACTTC. Combining the CDR3 with reference TRBV5-1 and TRBJ2-5 gives the whole variable domain KAGVTQTPRYLIKTRGQQVTLSCSPISGHRSVSWYQQTPGQGLQFLFEYFSETQRNKGNFPGRFSGRQFSNSRSEMNVSTLELGDSALYLCASSFEEETQYFGPGTRLLVL.